This T cell receptor beta chain was recovered during a study of breast tumors, draining lymph nodes, adjacent tissues. TCRdb itself ran the multiplex PCR reads through MiXCR, one entry per CDR3 protein. The top ten clones hold approximately 13% of a sample with around 25,000 distinct CDR3 sequences, around 23% of them seen once. This CDR3 region has 14 residues. Germline CDR1 reads DFQATT; CDR2 reads SNEGSKA (reference sequence). Trimming took 2 bases from V and 5 from J; bases not matched to a gene: 6. This clonotype has ten or more counts. The chain is built from TRBV20-1 and TRBJ2-7, with 10 bases aligning to TRBD2. What was sequenced was breast tumor tissue. This clonotype originated in a female donor with breast cancer. Some clones in this sample may be carry-over from other donors' samples. CDR3 loop: CSARRGLAKNEQYF. The CDR3 DNA reads as TGCAGTGCTAGACGGGGACTAGCGAAGAACGAGCAGTACTTC.